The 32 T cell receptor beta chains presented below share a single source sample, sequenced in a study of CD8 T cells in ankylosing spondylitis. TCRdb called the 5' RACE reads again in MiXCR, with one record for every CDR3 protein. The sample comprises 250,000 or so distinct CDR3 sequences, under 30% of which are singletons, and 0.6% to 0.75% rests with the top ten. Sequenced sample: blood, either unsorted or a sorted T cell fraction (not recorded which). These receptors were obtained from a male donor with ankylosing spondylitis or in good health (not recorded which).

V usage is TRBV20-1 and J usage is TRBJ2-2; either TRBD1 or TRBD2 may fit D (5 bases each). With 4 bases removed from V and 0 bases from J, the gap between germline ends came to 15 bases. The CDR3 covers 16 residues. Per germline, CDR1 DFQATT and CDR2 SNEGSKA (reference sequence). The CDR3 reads CSAKDLPGPNTGELFF. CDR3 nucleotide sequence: TGCAGTGCTAAAGACCTTCCGGGACCGAACACCGGGGAGCTGTTTTTT.

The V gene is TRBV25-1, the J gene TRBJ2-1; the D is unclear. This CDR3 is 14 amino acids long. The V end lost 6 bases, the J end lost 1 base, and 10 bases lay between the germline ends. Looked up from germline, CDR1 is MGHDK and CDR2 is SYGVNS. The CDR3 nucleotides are TGTGCCAGCAGATCCACGGGTTCCTACAATGAGCAGTTCTTC. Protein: CASRSTGSYNEQFF.

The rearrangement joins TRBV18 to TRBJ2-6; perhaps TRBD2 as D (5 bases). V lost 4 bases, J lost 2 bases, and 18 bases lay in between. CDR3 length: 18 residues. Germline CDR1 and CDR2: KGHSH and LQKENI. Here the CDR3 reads CASSQNQPTGTGANVLTF. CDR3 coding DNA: TGTGCCAGCTCACAAAACCAACCCACCGGGACTGGGGCCAACGTCCTGACTTTC. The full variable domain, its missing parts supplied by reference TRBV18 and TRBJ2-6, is NAGVMQNPRHLVRRRGQEARLRCSPMKGHSHVYWYRQLPEEGLKFMVYLQKENIIDESGMPKERFSAEFPKEGPSILRIQQVVRGDSAAYFCASSQNQPTGTGANVLTFGAGSRLTVL.

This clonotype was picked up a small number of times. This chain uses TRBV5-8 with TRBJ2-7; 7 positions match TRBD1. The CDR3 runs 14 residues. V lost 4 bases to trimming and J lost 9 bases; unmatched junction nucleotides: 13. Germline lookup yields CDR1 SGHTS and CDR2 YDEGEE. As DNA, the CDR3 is TGTGCCAGCAGCGATGGGACAGACCACCCTGGGCAGTACTTC. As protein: CASSDGTDHPGQYF.

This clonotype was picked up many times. The CDR3 loop reads CASSTQWTSGTQYF. CDR3 sequence (DNA): TGTGCCAGCAGTACACAATGGACTAGCGGGACCCAGTACTTC. The chain combines TRBV12-3 or TRBV12-4 with TRBJ2-5; 10 bases line up with TRBD2. The CDR3 is made up of 14 amino acids. V trimming: 5 bases; J trimming: 7 bases; junction bases outside the gene matches: 7.

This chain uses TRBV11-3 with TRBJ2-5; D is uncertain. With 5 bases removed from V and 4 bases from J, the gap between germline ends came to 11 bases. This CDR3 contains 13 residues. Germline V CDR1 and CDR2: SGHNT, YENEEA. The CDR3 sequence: CASSHRSSETQYF. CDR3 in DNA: TGTGCCAGCAGCCACCGGTCGTCAGAGACCCAGTACTTC.

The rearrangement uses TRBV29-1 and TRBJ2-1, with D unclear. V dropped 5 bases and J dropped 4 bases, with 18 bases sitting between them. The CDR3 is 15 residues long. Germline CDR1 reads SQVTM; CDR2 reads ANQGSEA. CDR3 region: CSVLDFDRRYNEQFF. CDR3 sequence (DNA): TGCAGCGTTTTAGATTTCGACCGAAGGTACAATGAGCAGTTCTTC.

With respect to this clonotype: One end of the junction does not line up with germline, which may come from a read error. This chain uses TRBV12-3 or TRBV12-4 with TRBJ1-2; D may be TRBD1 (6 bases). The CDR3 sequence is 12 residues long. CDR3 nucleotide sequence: TGTGCCAGCAGCCTCTCCGCCGCAGGGGCCAACTTC. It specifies CASSLSAAGANF.

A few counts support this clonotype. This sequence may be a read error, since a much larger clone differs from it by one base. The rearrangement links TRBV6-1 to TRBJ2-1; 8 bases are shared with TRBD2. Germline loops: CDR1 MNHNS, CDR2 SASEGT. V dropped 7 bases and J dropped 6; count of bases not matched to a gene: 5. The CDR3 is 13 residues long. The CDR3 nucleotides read TGTGCCAGCACCACCGGGACTAGCAATGAGCAGTTCTTC. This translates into CASTTGTSNEQFF.

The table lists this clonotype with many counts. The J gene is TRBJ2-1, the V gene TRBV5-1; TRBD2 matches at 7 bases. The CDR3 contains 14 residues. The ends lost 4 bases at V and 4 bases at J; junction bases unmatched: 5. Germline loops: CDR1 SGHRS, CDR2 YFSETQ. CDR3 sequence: CASSRGEGYNEQFF. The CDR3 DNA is TGCGCCAGCAGCCGGGGGGAGGGGTACAATGAGCAGTTCTTC.

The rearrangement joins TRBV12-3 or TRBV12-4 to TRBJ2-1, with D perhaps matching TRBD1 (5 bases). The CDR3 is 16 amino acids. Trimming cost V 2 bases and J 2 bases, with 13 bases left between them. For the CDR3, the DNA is TGTGCCAGCAGTTTACCCCAGGGTAAGGCCTACAATGAGCAGTTCTTC. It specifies CASSLPQGKAYNEQFF.

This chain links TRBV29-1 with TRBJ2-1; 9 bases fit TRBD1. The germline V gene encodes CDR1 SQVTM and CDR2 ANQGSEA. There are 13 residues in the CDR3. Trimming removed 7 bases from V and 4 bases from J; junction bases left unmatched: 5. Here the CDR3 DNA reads TGCAGCGCCAGGGGACAGGGTTACAATGAGCAGTTCTTC. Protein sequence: CSARGQGYNEQFF.

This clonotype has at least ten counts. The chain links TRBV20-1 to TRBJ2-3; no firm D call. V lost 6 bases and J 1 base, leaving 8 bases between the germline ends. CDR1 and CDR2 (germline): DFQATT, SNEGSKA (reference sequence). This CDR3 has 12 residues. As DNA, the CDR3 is TGCAGTGCCGGTCCCGGCACAGATACGCAGTATTTT. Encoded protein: CSAGPGTDTQYF.

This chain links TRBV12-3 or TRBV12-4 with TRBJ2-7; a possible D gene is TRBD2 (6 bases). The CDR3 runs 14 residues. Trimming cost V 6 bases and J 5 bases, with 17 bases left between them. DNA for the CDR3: TGTGCCAGCAGGTTTTCAACGGGGGTCAACGAGCAGTACTTC. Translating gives CASRFSTGVNEQYF.

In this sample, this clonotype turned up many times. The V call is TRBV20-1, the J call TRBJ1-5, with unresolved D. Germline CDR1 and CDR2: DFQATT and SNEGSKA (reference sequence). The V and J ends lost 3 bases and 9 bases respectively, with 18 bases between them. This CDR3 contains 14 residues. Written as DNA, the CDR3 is TGCAGTGCTAGTGACCGCTTAGAGGGTCGGCCCCAGCATTTT. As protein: CSASDRLEGRPQHF.

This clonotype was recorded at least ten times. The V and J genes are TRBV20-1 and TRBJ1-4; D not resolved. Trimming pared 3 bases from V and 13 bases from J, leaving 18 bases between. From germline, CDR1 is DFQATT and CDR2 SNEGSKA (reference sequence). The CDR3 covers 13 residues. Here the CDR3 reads CSASRRPLVGLFF. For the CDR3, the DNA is TGCAGTGCTAGTCGGAGGCCCTTGGTCGGACTGTTTTTT.

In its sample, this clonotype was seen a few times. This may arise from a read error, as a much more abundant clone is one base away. CDR3 residues: CASRISTDTQYF. DNA of the CDR3: TGTGCCAGCAGGATTAGCACAGATACGCAGTATTTT. This chain uses TRBV5-6 with TRBJ2-3; D unclear. The CDR3 contains 12 residues. Per the germline V gene, CDR1 is SGHDT and CDR2 is YYEEEE. V was cut by 5 bases and J by 0 bases, with 4 bases left in between.

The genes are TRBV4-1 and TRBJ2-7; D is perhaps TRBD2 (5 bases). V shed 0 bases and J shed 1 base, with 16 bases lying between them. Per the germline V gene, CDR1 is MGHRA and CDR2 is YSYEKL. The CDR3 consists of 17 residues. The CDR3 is CASSQDRGTRKSYEQYF. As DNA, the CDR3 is TGCGCCAGCAGCCAAGATCGGGGAACGAGGAAATCCTACGAGCAGTACTTC.

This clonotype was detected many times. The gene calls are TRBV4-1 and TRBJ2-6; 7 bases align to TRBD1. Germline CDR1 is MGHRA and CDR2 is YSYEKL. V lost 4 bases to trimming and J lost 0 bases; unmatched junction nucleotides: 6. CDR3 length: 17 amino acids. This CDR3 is CASSPGQAYSGANVLTF. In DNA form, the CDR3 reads TGCGCCAGCAGCCCAGGACAGGCCTACTCTGGGGCCAACGTCCTGACTTTC.

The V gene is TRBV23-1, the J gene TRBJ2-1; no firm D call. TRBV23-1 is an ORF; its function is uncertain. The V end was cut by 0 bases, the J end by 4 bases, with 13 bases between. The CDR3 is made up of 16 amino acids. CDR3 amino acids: CASSQSDRFPYNEQFF. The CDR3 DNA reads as TGCGCCAGCAGTCAATCCGATCGGTTTCCATACAATGAGCAGTTCTTC.

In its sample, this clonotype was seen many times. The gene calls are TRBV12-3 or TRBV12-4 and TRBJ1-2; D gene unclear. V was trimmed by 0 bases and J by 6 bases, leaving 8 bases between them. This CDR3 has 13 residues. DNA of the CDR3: TGTGCCAGCAGTTTAGCGTTCTACGATGGCTACACCTTC. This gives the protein CASSLAFYDGYTF.

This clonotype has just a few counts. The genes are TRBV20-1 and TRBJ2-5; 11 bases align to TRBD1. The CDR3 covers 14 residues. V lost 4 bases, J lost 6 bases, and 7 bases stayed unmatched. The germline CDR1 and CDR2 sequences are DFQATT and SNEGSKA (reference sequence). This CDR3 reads CSAIPRDRGKTQYF. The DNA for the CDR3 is TGCAGTGCTATTCCGCGGGACAGGGGGAAGACCCAGTACTTC.

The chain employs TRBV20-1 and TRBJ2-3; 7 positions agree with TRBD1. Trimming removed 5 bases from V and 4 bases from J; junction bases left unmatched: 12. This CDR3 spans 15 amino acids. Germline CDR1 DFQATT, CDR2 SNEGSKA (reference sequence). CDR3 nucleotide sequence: TGCAGTGCTCGGAGCCCTACAGGGGCGGCAGATACGCAGTATTTT. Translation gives CSARSPTGAADTQYF.

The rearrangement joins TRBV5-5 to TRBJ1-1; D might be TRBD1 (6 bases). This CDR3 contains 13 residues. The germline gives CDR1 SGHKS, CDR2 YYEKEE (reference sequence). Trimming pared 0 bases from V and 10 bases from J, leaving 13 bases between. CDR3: CASSLEGGRRAFF. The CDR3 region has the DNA TGTGCCAGCAGCTTGGAAGGGGGGAGGCGAGCTTTCTTT.

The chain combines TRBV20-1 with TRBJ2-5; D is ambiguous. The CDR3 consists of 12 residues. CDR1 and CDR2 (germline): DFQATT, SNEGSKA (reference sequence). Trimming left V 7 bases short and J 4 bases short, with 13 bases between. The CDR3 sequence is CSGLMGLETQYF. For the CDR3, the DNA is TGCAGTGGCCTCATGGGGTTAGAGACCCAGTACTTC.

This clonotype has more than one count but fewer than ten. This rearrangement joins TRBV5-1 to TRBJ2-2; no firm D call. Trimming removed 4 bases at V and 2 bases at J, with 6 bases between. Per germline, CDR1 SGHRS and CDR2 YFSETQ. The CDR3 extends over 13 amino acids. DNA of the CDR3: TGCGCCAGCAGCGCCTCCAACACCGGGGAGCTGTTTTTT. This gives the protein CASSASNTGELFF.

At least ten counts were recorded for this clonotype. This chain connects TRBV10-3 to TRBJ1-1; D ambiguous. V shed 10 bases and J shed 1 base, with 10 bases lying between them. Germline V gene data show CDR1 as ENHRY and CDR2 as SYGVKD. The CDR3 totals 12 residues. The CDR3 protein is CATWSSNTEAFF. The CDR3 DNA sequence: TGTGCCACTTGGTCCTCGAACACTGAAGCTTTCTTT.

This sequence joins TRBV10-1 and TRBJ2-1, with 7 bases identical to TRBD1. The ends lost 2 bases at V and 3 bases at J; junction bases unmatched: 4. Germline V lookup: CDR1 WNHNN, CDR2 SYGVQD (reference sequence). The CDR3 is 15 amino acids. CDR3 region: CASSEEGANYNEQFF. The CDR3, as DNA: TGCGCCAGCAGTGAGGAGGGGGCGAACTACAATGAGCAGTTCTTC.

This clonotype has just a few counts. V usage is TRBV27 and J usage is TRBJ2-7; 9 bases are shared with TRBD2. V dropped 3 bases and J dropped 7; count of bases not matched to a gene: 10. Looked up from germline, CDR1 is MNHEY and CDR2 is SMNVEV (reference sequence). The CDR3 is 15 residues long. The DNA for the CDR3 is TGTGCCAGCAGTTTGGAGGCGGGGGGGACCGGGGAGCAGTACTTC. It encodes CASSLEAGGTGEQYF.

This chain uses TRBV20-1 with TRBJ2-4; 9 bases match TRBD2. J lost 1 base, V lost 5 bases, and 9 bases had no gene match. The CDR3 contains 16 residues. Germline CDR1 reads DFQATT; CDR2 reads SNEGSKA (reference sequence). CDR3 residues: CSAGGLAGSAKNIQYF. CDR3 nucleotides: TGCAGTGCTGGGGGACTAGCTGGTTCGGCCAAAAACATTCAGTACTTC.

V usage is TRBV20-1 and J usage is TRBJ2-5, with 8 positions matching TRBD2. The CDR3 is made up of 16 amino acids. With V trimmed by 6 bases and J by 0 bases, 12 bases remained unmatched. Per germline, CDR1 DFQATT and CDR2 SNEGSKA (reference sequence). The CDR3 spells CSAYVLAGPYQETQYF. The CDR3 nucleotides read TGCAGTGCCTACGTATTAGCGGGGCCTTACCAAGAGACCCAGTACTTC.

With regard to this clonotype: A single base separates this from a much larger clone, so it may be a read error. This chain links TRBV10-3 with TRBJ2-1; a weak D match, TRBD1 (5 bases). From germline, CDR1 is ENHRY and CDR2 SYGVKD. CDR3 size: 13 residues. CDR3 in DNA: TGTGGCATCAGTGAGGACAAATACAATGAGCAGTTCTTC. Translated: CGISEDKYNEQFF.